A selection of T cell receptor beta chains follows, all from one sample in a study of T cells in Graves' hyperthyroidism and ophthalmopathy. TCRdb reanalysed the multiplex PCR reads using MiXCR and keeps one entry per CDR3 protein. This table has 500,000 to 650,000 distinct CDR3 sequences, approximately 15% appearing once. Sequencing input: blood. These receptors were collected from a woman aged 40 to 50 with Graves' hyperthyroidism. Each CDR3 is given without its conserved first and last residue. Clone size is given for some rows only: seen once, a few or many times, or a class if the clone is expanded.

size	V	J	CDR3
many	TRBV20-1	TRBJ2-7	SARDYASSGEQY
many	TRBV4-1	TRBJ2-3	ASSQLATGVTDADTQY
NA	TRBV5-6	TRBJ1-5	ASSLGTGVDQPQH
many	TRBV28	TRBJ2-5	ASSLLVGQMVQETQY
many	TRBV11-2	TRBJ2-5	ASSLLAGVEETQY
few	TRBV7-9	TRBJ2-3	ASSMGLAALTDTQY
NA	TRBV11-2	TRBJ2-7	ASTPRGSYEQY
NA	TRBV28	TRBJ2-7	ASSSYSGEQY
many	TRBV28	TRBJ1-4	ASSWRNEKLF
few	TRBV7-9	TRBJ2-7	ASSLGAQGADEQY
many	TRBV29-1	TRBJ2-7	SVEDAGRGFYEQY
many	TRBV10-3	TRBJ1-4	AISEETGVNEKLF
many	TRBV27	TRBJ2-3	AKSTDTQY
many	TRBV13	TRBJ1-1	ASSIGQKLNTEAF
few	TRBV12-3/TRBV12-4	TRBJ2-2	ASRPPRLDTRNTGELF
NA	TRBV6-1	TRBJ1-6	ASSPSGQSNSPLH
few	TRBV6-1	TRBJ2-7	ATTQGTADEQY
many	TRBV28	TRBJ1-5	ASSLRTGSMNQPQH
NA	TRBV7-8	TRBJ2-6	ASSFRDRRRYGANVLT
NA	TRBV6-1	TRBJ2-5	ASSSGLGEGTQY
NA	TRBV19	TRBJ2-7	ASKHAVSEYEQY
NA	TRBV12-3/TRBV12-4	TRBJ2-2	ASSLVTSFGLAGELF
NA	TRBV12-3/TRBV12-4	TRBJ2-6	ASSSSGAGANVLT
many	TRBV28	TRBJ1-6	ASSLAQGLGSYNSPLH
NA	TRBV6-2/TRBV6-3	TRBJ2-7	ASNGGLAGPLAEQY
many	TRBV6-4	TRBJ1-1	ASSDSPGPGTEAF
many	TRBV6-1	TRBJ2-7	ASSEIWEQY
many	TRBV9	TRBJ2-7	ASSAHSVFYEQY
many	TRBV2	TRBJ2-7	ASSLRGRSGEQY
many	TRBV7-2	TRBJ2-1	ASSPFSGSSYNEQF
medium-sized	TRBV3-1	TRBJ2-7	ASSLKLTGIYEQY
many	TRBV6-5	TRBJ2-2	ASSLGLAGMNAGELF
once	TRBV12-3/TRBV12-4	TRBJ1-1	ASSPNVNTEAF
many	TRBV30	TRBJ2-7	AWNRGRGPSEQY